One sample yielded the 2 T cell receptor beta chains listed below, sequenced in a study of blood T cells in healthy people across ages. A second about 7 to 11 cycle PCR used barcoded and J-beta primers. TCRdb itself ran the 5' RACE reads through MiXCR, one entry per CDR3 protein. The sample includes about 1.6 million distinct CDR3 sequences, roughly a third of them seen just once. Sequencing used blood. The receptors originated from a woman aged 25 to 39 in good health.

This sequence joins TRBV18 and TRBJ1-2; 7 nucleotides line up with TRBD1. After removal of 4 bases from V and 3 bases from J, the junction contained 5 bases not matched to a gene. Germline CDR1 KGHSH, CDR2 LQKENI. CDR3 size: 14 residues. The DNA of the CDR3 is TGTGCCAGCTCACGACTAGGACAGGACTATGGCTACACCTTC. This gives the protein CASSRLGQDYGYTF.

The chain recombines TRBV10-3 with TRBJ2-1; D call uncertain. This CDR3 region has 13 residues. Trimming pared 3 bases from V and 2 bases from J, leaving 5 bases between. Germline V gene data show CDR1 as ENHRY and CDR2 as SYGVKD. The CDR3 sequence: CAISEQTYNEQFF. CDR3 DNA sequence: TGTGCCATCAGTGAACAGACCTACAATGAGCAGTTCTTC.